Each of the 12 T cell receptor beta chains below was sequenced from the same sample in a study of cytomegalovirus exposure and HLA in healthy donors (TCRdb year 2017). Library preparation employed the immunoSEQ multiplex PCR assay. For the multiplex PCR, a mixture combining 60 forward primers for TCR Vbeta segments and 13 reverse primers for TCR Jbeta segments was used. TCRdb carries this immuneACCESS record with in-frame sequences only. Its versions omit some clonotypes, under half of them owing to an unresolved V gene in the studies checked, with the rest unexplained. For this sample the table gives some 130,000 clones, of which 75% to 85% were detected only once. The ten largest clones represent 3% to 3.5% of the sample. Sequencing was done on a sample of PBMCs. The source is a male donor in good health and CMV-seronegative.

The chain has TRBV4-2 and TRBJ1-1; D is unclear. The CDR3 runs to 15 residues. Trimming left V 0 bases short and J 6 bases short, with 14 bases between. The germline gives CDR1 LGHNA, CDR2 YNFKEQ. CDR3 in DNA: TGTGCCAGCAGCCAAGAAGCTTACAGAATATCTGAAGCTTTCTTT. This codes for CASSQEAYRISEAFF.

The chain has TRBV9 and TRBJ2-3; 9 bases map to TRBD2. The CDR3 sequence is 16 residues long. Germline CDR1 and CDR2: SGDLS and YYNGEE. Losses at the gene ends were 6 bases for V and 2 bases for J; bases not matched to a gene: 10. This CDR3 reads CASTLSGGGDTDTQYF. The CDR3 DNA is TGTGCCAGCACCCTATCGGGCGGGGGGGACACAGATACGCAGTATTTT.

This clone was counted a single time. The chain joins TRBV15 to TRBJ2-1; TRBD2 is a possible D gene (6 bases). CDR3 length: 14 residues. Per germline, CDR1 LNHNV and CDR2 YYDKDF (reference sequence). Between the trimmed V and J ends, which lost 9 bases and 4 bases, there was a span of 16 bases. The CDR3 nucleotides read TGTGCCACAGCCCGGGACTTCCAATACAATGAGCAGTTCTTC. This gives the protein CATARDFQYNEQFF.

The chain combines TRBV9 with TRBJ2-5; tentatively, D is TRBD1 (6 bases). The closer fit of TRBJ2-7 to the DNA end suggests the J call may be wrong. The germline V gene encodes CDR1 SGDLS and CDR2 YYNGEE. The CDR3 is made up of 16 amino acids. The chain's CDR3 is CASSVGDIAYSYEQYF. CDR3 DNA sequence: TGTGCCAGCAGCGTAGGGGACATCGCATACTCCTACGAGCAGTACTTC.

V usage is TRBV7-6 and J usage is TRBJ2-1; 12 bases match TRBD2. V trimming: 5 bases; J trimming: 1 base; junction bases outside the gene matches: 6. CDR1 is SGHVS and CDR2 is FNYEAQ in the germline V gene. The CDR3 consists of 17 residues. This CDR3 reads CASSLRTSGVSYNEQFF. CDR3 DNA sequence: TGTGCCAGCAGCCTGCGGACTAGCGGGGTTTCCTACAATGAGCAGTTCTTC.

V and J are TRBV9 and TRBJ2-3; tentatively, D is TRBD2 (7 bases). This CDR3 spans 16 amino acids. The germline V gene encodes CDR1 SGDLS and CDR2 YYNGEE. Trimming cost V 3 bases and J 6 bases, with 20 bases left between them. CDR3 in DNA: TGTGCCAGCAGCGCCCTGGGAGGGGGGGCGGGGGATACGCAGTATTTT. It translates to CASSALGGGAGDTQYF.

The chain links TRBV19 to TRBJ1-2; unclear D gene. Germline lookup yields CDR1 LNHDA and CDR2 SQIVND (reference sequence). This CDR3 is 14 amino acids long. V was trimmed by 1 base and J by 7 bases, leaving 13 bases between them. CDR3 loop: CASSIGGELGGYTF. In DNA, the CDR3 is TGTGCCAGTAGTATAGGGGGAGAATTAGGTGGCTACACCTTC.

The rearrangement links TRBV7-2 to TRBJ2-3; TRBD2 matches at 10 bases. CDR1 is SGHTA and CDR2 is FQGNSA in the germline V gene. This CDR3 comprises 15 residues. Trimming cost V 5 bases and J 2 bases; bases outside gene matches: 4. For the CDR3, the DNA is TGTGCCAGCAGCGTCACTAGCGGGGACACAGATACGCAGTATTTT. Protein: CASSVTSGDTDTQYF. Filled out from reference TRBV7-2 and TRBJ2-3, the complete variable domain reads GAGVSQSPSNKVTEKGKDVELRCDPISGHTALYWYRQSLGQGLEFLIYFQGNSAPDKSGLPSDRFSAERTGGSVSTLTIQRTQQEDSAVYLCASSVTSGDTDTQYFGPGTRLTVL.

V is TRBV7-8 and J is TRBJ2-7, with 8 bases that match TRBD1. Losses at the gene ends were 3 bases for V and 0 bases for J; bases not matched to a gene: 4. The CDR3 loop spans 15 amino acids. The germline V gene has CDR1 SGHVS and CDR2 FQNEAQ. As DNA, the CDR3 is TGTGCCAGCAGCTTTGGGACAGGCCTCTCCTACGAGCAGTACTTC. Translating it yields CASSFGTGLSYEQYF.

The chain combines TRBV7-9 with TRBJ1-3; 7 bases are shared with TRBD1. The CDR3 consists of 18 residues. The V gene end was trimmed by 5 bases and the J gene end by 0 bases; junction bases not matched to a gene: 13. Germline V gene sequence: CDR1 SEHNR, CDR2 FQNEAQ (reference sequence). CDR3 loop: CASSEINRGASSGNTIYF. DNA for the CDR3: TGTGCCAGCAGCGAGATTAACAGGGGTGCGAGCTCTGGAAACACCATATATTTT.

This clone showed up just a few times. J is TRBJ1-6 and V is TRBV30; weak D call: TRBD1 (5 bases). The CDR3 totals 13 residues. Germline V gene sequence: CDR1 GTSNPN, CDR2 SVGIG (reference sequence). The V end lost 1 base, the J end lost 7 bases, and 8 bases lay between the germline ends. CDR3 sequence (DNA): TGTGCCTGGAGTGAACAGGTGAATTCACCCCTCCACTTT. It yields the protein CAWSEQVNSPLHF.

V usage is TRBV5-4 and J usage is TRBJ1-1; D unresolved. The length of the CDR3 is 15 residues. In germline, CDR1 is SGHNT, CDR2 YYREEE (reference sequence). V shed 3 bases and J shed 0 bases, with 12 bases lying between them. The CDR3 DNA reads as TGTGCCAGCAGCTCGGGAGGCAGCTTGAACACTGAAGCTTTCTTT. Translation: CASSSGGSLNTEAFF.